Each of the 3 T cell receptor beta chains below was sequenced from the same sample in a study of T cells after yellow fever vaccination. TCRdb processed the 5' RACE reads anew with MiXCR; each CDR3 protein has one entry. Of about 400,000 distinct CDR3 sequences listed, around 6.5% were seen once; the top ten hold about 15%. Here the sequenced sample was PBMCs, taken 5 days after the yellow fever booster vaccination. The receptors were sampled from a man aged 25-45 years who received the YFV17D yellow fever vaccine.

The V call is TRBV4-2, the J call TRBJ1-6; D possibly corresponds to TRBD1 (5 bases). Per germline, CDR1 LGHNA and CDR2 YNFKEQ. Deletions cut 0 bases from V and 8 bases from J, with 11 bases between. The CDR3 loop spans 15 amino acids. The CDR3 loop is CASSQDRGRDSPLHF. In DNA, the CDR3 is TGTGCCAGCAGCCAAGATAGGGGCCGAGATTCACCCCTCCACTTT.

This clonotype was counted only a few times. The V gene is TRBV5-4, the J gene TRBJ2-3; D is unclear. The length of the CDR3 is 17 residues. Trimming left V 4 bases short and J 7 bases short, with 25 bases between. Germline values: CDR1 SGHNT, CDR2 YYREEE (reference sequence). CDR3 nucleotide sequence: TGTGCCAGCAGCCCGGGCGGTAGTTCCCGATTGGGGTATACGCAGTATTTT. It translates to CASSPGGSSRLGYTQYF.

The table lists this clonotype with a few counts. The chain uses TRBV10-1 and TRBJ2-7; 10 bases fit TRBD1. The germline CDR1 and CDR2 sequences are WNHNN and SYGVQD (reference sequence). Unmatched junction bases numbered 5, after V lost 2 bases and J lost 4 bases. CDR3 length: 15 amino acids. The CDR3 region is CASSEGSGQGYEQYF. CDR3 nucleotides: TGCGCCAGCAGTGAGGGATCGGGACAGGGGTACGAGCAGTACTTC.